These 22 T cell receptor beta chains came from one sample sequenced in a study of cytomegalovirus exposure and HLA in healthy donors (dated by TCRdb to 2016 to 2017). The library was obtained by the immunoSEQ multiplex PCR assay. For the multiplex PCR, a mixture combining 60 forward primers for TCR Vbeta segments and 13 reverse primers for TCR Jbeta segments was used. TCRdb took over this immuneACCESS table, retaining in-frame rearrangements with V and J assigned. Such tables are incomplete; in checked studies, under half of the missing clones stem from an unresolved V gene, and the remainder is unexplained. The table for this sample lists about 55,000 clones; approximately 71% of them were counted only once. Clones ranked in the top ten supply approximately 35% of the sample. Input material: PBMCs. The receptor set was obtained from a man between 40 and 49 years old in good health and CMV-seropositive.

The sample holds a few counts of this clone. The chain is built from TRBV4-2 and TRBJ2-7; TRBD2 aligns across 12 bases. CDR1 and CDR2 from the germline V gene are LGHNA and YNFKEQ. The CDR3 runs 15 residues. V lost 4 bases to trimming and J lost 4 bases; unmatched junction nucleotides: 5. Written as DNA, the CDR3 is TGTGCCAGCAGCCCGTCTAGCGGGGGGGGTTACGAGCAGTACTTC. This encodes CASSPSSGGGYEQYF.

The CDR3 reads CASSLVARNTEAFF. CDR3 sequence (DNA): TGTGCCAGCAGCTTAGTAGCCAGGAACACTGAAGCTTTCTTT. The chain couples TRBV7-9 to TRBJ1-1; D not resolved. This CDR3 region has 14 residues. In germline, CDR1 is SEHNR, CDR2 FQNEAQ (reference sequence). Trimming pared 1 base from V and 1 base from J, leaving 7 bases between. The variable domain in full, with the rest retrieved from reference TRBV7-9 and TRBJ1-1, is DTGVSQNPRHKITKRGQNVTFRCDPISEHNRLYWYRQTLGQGPEFLTYFQNEAQLEKSRLLSDRFSAERPKGSFSTLEIQRTEQGDSAMYLCASSLVARNTEAFFGQGTRLTVV.

This chain links TRBV5-1 with TRBJ1-2; possible D gene TRBD1, 6 bases. The germline V gene has CDR1 SGHRS and CDR2 YFSETQ. CDR3 length: 14 residues. V dropped 2 bases and J dropped 3 bases, with 11 bases sitting between them. CDR3 DNA: TGCGCCAGCAGCTTACAACAGGGCGACTATGGCTACACCTTC. This codes for CASSLQQGDYGYTF.

This clone was counted a few times. The chain employs TRBV5-6 and TRBJ1-2, with 7 bases fitting TRBD1. Germline V gene sequence: CDR1 SGHDT, CDR2 YYEEEE. There are 12 residues in the CDR3. The V segment lost 1 base and the J segment 7 bases; nucleotides outside the gene matches: 1. In DNA, the CDR3 is TGTGCCAGCAGCTTGTGGGACAGTGGCTACACCTTC. The encoded protein is CASSLWDSGYTF.

CDR3 coding DNA: TGTGCCAGCAGTGACGGCCGGGATCTATCTAACTATGGCTACACCTTC. Protein sequence: CASSDGRDLSNYGYTF. V and J are TRBV6-1 and TRBJ1-2; D remains ambiguous. The CDR3 totals 16 residues. V lost 3 bases to trimming and J lost 0 bases, with 14 bases between them. In germline, CDR1 is MNHNS, CDR2 SASEGT.

The chain joins TRBV2 to TRBJ1-3; 10 nucleotides match TRBD1. The V gene's germline CDR1 is SNHLY and CDR2 FYNNEI. V shed 4 bases, J shed 1 base, and the junction held 7 bases outside the gene matches. CDR3 length: 17 residues. The CDR3 loop reads CASSGQGAVISGNTIYF. CDR3 nucleotides: TGTGCCAGCAGTGGACAGGGGGCCGTTATTTCTGGAAACACCATATATTTT.

This clone has only one observation. V gene TRBV30 combines with J gene TRBJ1-5; no clear D gene. The CDR3 has 14 amino acids. Per the germline V gene, CDR1 is GTSNPN and CDR2 is SVGIG (reference sequence). V lost 0 bases to trimming and J lost 6 bases, with 12 bases between them. CDR3 bases: TGTGCCTGGAGTGTAGGCCGGCGGGGTCAGCCCCAGCATTTT. Its protein is CAWSVGRRGQPQHF.

This clone has only a few counts. This rearrangement joins TRBV6-1 to TRBJ1-5; 11 positions match TRBD1. Per the germline V gene, CDR1 is MNHNS and CDR2 is SASEGT. V was pared by 7 bases and J by 7 bases, with 6 bases of the junction left unmatched. The CDR3 length is 14 residues. DNA of the CDR3: TGTGCCAGCAAAGGGACAGGGGGAGGACAGCCCCAGCATTTT. Protein sequence: CASKGTGGGQPQHF.

This clone was found a few times. V usage is TRBV25-1 and J usage is TRBJ1-6; 10 bases map to TRBD1. This CDR3 comprises 14 residues. Germline V CDR1 and CDR2: MGHDK, SYGVNS. V dropped 5 bases and J dropped 9; count of bases not matched to a gene: 4. CDR3 in DNA: TGTGCCAGCAGTCCGGGACAGGGGTTTTCACCCCTCCACTTT. Protein sequence: CASSPGQGFSPLHF.

This clone was seen just once. This chain joins TRBV4-1 and TRBJ2-1, with 12 nucleotides matching TRBD2. CDR3 length: 18 amino acids. The germline V gene has CDR1 MGHRA and CDR2 YSYEKL. J gave up 7 bases and V 6 bases, and 16 bases lay outside the gene matches. The CDR3 reads CASSLAPLAGGRSNEQFF. DNA for the CDR3: TGCGCCAGCAGTCTAGCCCCACTAGCGGGGGGAAGATCAAATGAGCAGTTCTTC.

The rearrangement uses TRBV5-1 and TRBJ1-1; 9 bases match TRBD1. V was clipped by 4 bases and J by 5 bases; unmatched bases: 12. This CDR3 is 16 amino acids long. Germline loops: CDR1 SGHRS, CDR2 YFSETQ. The CDR3 region has the DNA TGCGCCAGCAGCCCCGGGACAGGGTCCGTGGGGACTGAAGCTTTCTTT. This gives the protein CASSPGTGSVGTEAFF.

J is TRBJ1-1 and V is TRBV9; a weak D match, TRBD1 (5 bases). There are 14 residues in the CDR3. V was pared by 3 bases and J by 2 bases, with 11 bases between. Per germline, CDR1 SGDLS and CDR2 YYNGEE. The CDR3: CASSGRERNTEAFF. Here the CDR3 DNA reads TGTGCCAGCAGCGGCAGGGAACGCAACACTGAAGCTTTCTTT.

The V and J genes are TRBV7-9 and TRBJ1-2, with TRBD1 identical over 11 bases. V trimming: 5 bases; J trimming: 4 bases; junction bases outside the gene matches: 12. Germline V gene sequence: CDR1 SEHNR, CDR2 FQNEAQ (reference sequence). This CDR3 is built from 17 residues. CDR3 residues: CASSPRTGGHESYGYTF. CDR3 DNA: TGTGCCAGCAGCCCCCGGACAGGGGGCCACGAATCCTATGGCTACACCTTC.

The sample holds one count of this clone. The V gene is TRBV5-1, the J gene TRBJ1-2, with TRBD1 matching 8 bases. The CDR3 extends over 17 amino acids. Per the germline V gene, CDR1 is SGHRS and CDR2 is YFSETQ. J lost 2 bases, V lost 6 bases, and 15 bases had no gene match. CDR3 coding DNA: TGCGCCAGCACCCCAGTATCCGCAGGGGGCGGGAACTATGGCTACACCTTC. Its protein is CASTPVSAGGGNYGYTF.

The CDR3 DNA reads as TGCGCCAGCAGCTCTCAAACGCGGGGCGACACTGAAGCTTTCTTT. Protein product: CASSSQTRGDTEAFF. The chain carries TRBV4-1 and TRBJ1-1, with D tentatively TRBD1 (5 bases). Trimming left V 5 bases short and J 3 bases short, with 16 bases between. The CDR3 spans 15 residues. Germline assignment: CDR1 MGHRA and CDR2 YSYEKL.

This clone turned up a few times. The J gene is TRBJ1-2, the V gene TRBV7-6; D remains unclear. V was pared by 5 bases and J by 0 bases, with 13 bases between. Per the germline V gene, CDR1 is SGHVS and CDR2 is FNYEAQ. The CDR3 sequence is 15 residues long. In DNA form, the CDR3 reads TGTGCCAGCAGCCCTACGGGGTCTCCTAACTATGGCTACACCTTC. This encodes CASSPTGSPNYGYTF. Based on the CDR3 plus reference TRBV7-6 and TRBJ1-2, the full variable domain is GAGVSQSPRYKVTKRGQDVALRCDPISGHVSLYWYRQALGQGPEFLTYFNYEAQQDKSGLPNDRFSAERPEGSISTLTIQRTEQRDSAMYRCASSPTGSPNYGYTFGSGTRLTVV.

This clone appeared many times. The CDR3: CASSLSGGNAYGYTF. In nucleotides, the CDR3 is TGTGCCAGCAGTTTATCGGGAGGGAATGCCTATGGCTACACCTTC. V and J are TRBV27 and TRBJ1-2; no reliable D call. V was shortened by 0 bases and J by 4 bases, with 12 bases between the two germline ends. Germline lookup yields CDR1 MNHEY and CDR2 SMNVEV (reference sequence). The CDR3 totals 15 residues.

This clone was counted between two and nine times. The V call is TRBV28, the J call TRBJ1-6, with 7 bases lining up with TRBD1. This CDR3 spans 14 amino acids. The ends lost 5 bases at V and 10 bases at J; junction bases unmatched: 8. CDR1 MDHEN and CDR2 SYDVKM come from the germline V gene. The CDR3 region is CASSPTGLVSPLHF. The DNA for the CDR3 is TGTGCCAGCAGTCCGACAGGGTTAGTCTCACCCCTCCACTTT. The full variable domain, rest sourced from reference TRBV28 and TRBJ1-6, is DVKVTQSSRYLVKRTGEKVFLECVQDMDHENMFWYRQDPGLGLRLIYFSYDVKMKEKGDIPEGYSVSREKKERFSLILESASTNQTSMYLCASSPTGLVSPLHFGNGTRLTVT.

The chain links TRBV7-6 to TRBJ2-2; maybe TRBD2 (7 bases). CDR3 length: 17 amino acids. Germline CDR1 is SGHVS and CDR2 is FNYEAQ. Trimming removed 1 base from V and 1 base from J, with 13 bases in between. The CDR3 loop reads CASSLGGGHGNTGELFF. Written as DNA, the CDR3 is TGTGCCAGCAGCTTAGGGGGGGGACACGGGAACACCGGGGAGCTGTTTTTT.

This clone was counted a few times. The chain links TRBV6-5 to TRBJ1-1; 8 bases map to TRBD1. V gave up 1 base and J gave up 1 base; unmatched junction bases: 2. This CDR3 contains 15 residues. Germline V lookup: CDR1 MNHEY, CDR2 SVGAGI. CDR3 coding DNA: TGTGCCAGCAGTTACTACAGGGGGAGGAACACTGAAGCTTTCTTT. Translating gives CASSYYRGRNTEAFF.

The CDR3 sequence is CASGGTLTGELFF. CDR3 nucleotide sequence: TGTGCCAGTGGCGGGACCCTAACAGGGGAGCTGTTTTTT. The chain is built from TRBV19 and TRBJ2-2, with D perhaps TRBD2 (6 bases). CDR1 is LNHDA, CDR2 SQIVND, per germline (reference sequence). Trimming removed 8 bases at V and 8 bases at J, with 15 bases between. CDR3 length equals 13 residues. The complete variable domain, with remaining parts taken from reference TRBV19 and TRBJ2-2, reads DGGITQSPKYLFRKEGQNVTLSCEQNLNHDAMYWYRQDPGQGLRLIYYSQIVNDFQKGDIAEGYSVSREKKESFPLTVTSAQKNPTAFYLCASGGTLTGELFFGEGSRLTVL.

The rearrangement links TRBV2 to TRBJ1-6; no firm D call. V lost 7 bases to trimming and J lost 4 bases, with 8 bases between them. CDR3 length equals 13 residues. Germline loops: CDR1 SNHLY, CDR2 FYNNEI. CDR3 sequence (DNA): TGTGCCAGCATCCCTAGATATAATTCACCCCTCCACTTT. Amino acid sequence: CASIPRYNSPLHF.